This T cell receptor beta chain was observed in a study of blood T cell repertoires in COVID-19. Whole-study context: Italy, Spain and the United States were the sources of the convalescent and acute COVID-19 samples. PBMCs, B-cell-depleted T cells, or T cells provided the cDNA or gDNA that made up the material.

Looked up from germline, CDR1 is MDHEN and CDR2 is SYDVKM. The CDR3 has 16 amino acids. Losses at the gene ends were 4 bases for V and 4 bases for J; bases not matched to a gene: 11. Source study methods: Amplifying reference gene primers gave estimates of nucleated cell counts. Method: immunoSEQ multiplex PCR; TCRdb's copy keeps in-frame clones and lacks some. Clone size and the V and J calls come from that table; the DNA yielded D and trimming. The table has 40,000 to 50,000 clones, under 95% seen once. The V call is TRBV28, the J call TRBJ2-7, with TRBD1 identical over 9 bases. Sequenced input: peripheral blood. The TCR sequence derives from a man in his 70s with active COVID-19. The CDR3 loop is CASSSMLGQGLYEQYF. The CDR3 region has the DNA TGTGCCAGCAGTTCCATGCTCGGACAGGGGCTGTACGAGCAGTACTTC.